This paragraph reports one T cell receptor (beta chain). As originally analysed: For nucleated cells, counts were estimated from reference gene primer amplification. Sequencing was performed with immunoSEQ multiplex PCR; in TCRdb, only in-frame clones are kept and a portion is missing. Clone size and the V and J calls come from that table; the DNA yielded D and trimming. The data hold 230,000 or so clones, with about 85% observed a single time. This sample is part of a study of blood T cell repertoires in COVID-19. The CDR3 consists of 12 residues. V lost 4 bases to trimming and J lost 3 bases, with 6 bases between them. Germline CDR1 LGHDT, CDR2 YNNKEL (reference sequence). Across 20 to 25 US areas, participants ranged in age from about 18 to 100 years. A COVID-19 case had been met by exposed participants during the 2 weeks before study entry.

This sequence was found in a woman between 50 and 59 years old who had been exposed to COVID-19. The sequencing sample was made of PBMCs or T cells enriched from blood (not recorded which). The chain uses TRBV3-1 (or the pseudogene TRBV3-2) and TRBJ1-2; D is uncertain. DNA of the CDR3: TGTGCCAGCAGCCCAATCCACTATGGCTACACCTTC. This codes for CASSPIHYGYTF.